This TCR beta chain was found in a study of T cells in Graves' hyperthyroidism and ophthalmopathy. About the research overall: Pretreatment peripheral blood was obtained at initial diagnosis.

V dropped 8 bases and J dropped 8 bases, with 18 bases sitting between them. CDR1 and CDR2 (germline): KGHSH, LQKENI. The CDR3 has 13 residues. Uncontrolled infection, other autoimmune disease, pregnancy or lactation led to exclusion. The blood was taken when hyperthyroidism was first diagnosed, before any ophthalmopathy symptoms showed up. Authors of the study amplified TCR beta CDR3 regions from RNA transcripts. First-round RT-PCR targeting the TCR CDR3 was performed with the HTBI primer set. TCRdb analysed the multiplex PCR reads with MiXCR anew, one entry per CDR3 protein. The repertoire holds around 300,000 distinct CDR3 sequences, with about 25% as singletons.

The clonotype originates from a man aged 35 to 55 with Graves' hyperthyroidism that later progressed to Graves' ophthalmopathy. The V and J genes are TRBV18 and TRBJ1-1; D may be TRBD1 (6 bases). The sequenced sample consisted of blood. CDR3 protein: CASRTTGVVEAFF. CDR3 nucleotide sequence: TGTGCCAGCCGGACGACAGGCGTGGTGGAAGCTTTCTTT. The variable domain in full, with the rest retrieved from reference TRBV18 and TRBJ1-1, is NAGVMQNPRHLVRRRGQEARLRCSPMKGHSHVYWYRQLPEEGLKFMVYLQKENIIDESGMPKERFSAEFPKEGPSILRIQQVVRGDSAAYFCASRTTGVVEAFFGQGTRLTVV.